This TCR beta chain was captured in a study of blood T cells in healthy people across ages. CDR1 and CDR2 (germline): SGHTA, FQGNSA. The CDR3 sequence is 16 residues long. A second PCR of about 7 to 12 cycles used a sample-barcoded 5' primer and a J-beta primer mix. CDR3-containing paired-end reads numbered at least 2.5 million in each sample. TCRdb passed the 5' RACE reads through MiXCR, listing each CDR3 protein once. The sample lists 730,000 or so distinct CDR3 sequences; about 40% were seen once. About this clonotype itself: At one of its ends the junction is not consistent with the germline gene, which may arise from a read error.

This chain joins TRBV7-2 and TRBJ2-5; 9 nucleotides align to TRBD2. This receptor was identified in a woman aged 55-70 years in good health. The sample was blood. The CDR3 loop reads CASTETSGGYQEAQYF. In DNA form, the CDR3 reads TGTGCCAGCACCGAGACTAGCGGAGGGTACCAAGAGGCCCAGTACTTC.